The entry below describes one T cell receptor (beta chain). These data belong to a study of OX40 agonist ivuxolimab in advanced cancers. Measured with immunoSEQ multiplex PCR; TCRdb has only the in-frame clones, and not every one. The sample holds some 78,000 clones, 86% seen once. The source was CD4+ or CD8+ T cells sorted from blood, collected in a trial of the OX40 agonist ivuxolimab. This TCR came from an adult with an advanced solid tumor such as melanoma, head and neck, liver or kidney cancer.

CDR3 amino acids: CASSIGAGSNTQYF. The CDR3 DNA is TGTGCCAGTAGTATTGGGGCGGGGAGCAATACGCAGTATTTT. The V call is TRBV19, the J call TRBJ2-3; weak D call: TRBD2 (6 bases). Germline V gives CDR1 LNHDA, CDR2 SQIVND (reference sequence). This CDR3 region has 14 residues. The V end was cut by 3 bases, the J end by 7 bases, with 14 bases between. Variable domain in full (rest from reference TRBV19 and TRBJ2-3): DGGITQSPKYLFRKEGQNVTLSCEQNLNHDAMYWYRQDPGQGLRLIYYSQIVNDFQKGDIAEGYSVSREKKESFPLTVTSAQKNPTAFYLCASSIGAGSNTQYFGPGTRLTVL.